These 11 T cell receptor beta chains were sequenced from one sample in a study of cytomegalovirus exposure and HLA in healthy donors. The PCR contained 60 Vbeta and 13 Jbeta primers. Method: immunoSEQ multiplex PCR; TCRdb's copy keeps in-frame clones and lacks some. The data contain under 200,000 clones, roughly three quarters of them singletons. The specimen was PBMCs. These receptors all come from a woman aged 40 to 50 in good health and CMV-seropositive.

The genes are TRBV5-1 and TRBJ2-1; 10 bases agree with TRBD2. J lost 14 bases, V lost 0 bases, and 14 bases had no gene match. The germline V gene encodes CDR1 SGHRS and CDR2 YFSETQ. The CDR3 has 16 amino acids. The CDR3 region has the DNA TGCGCCAGCAGCTTGGAACCTAGCGGGGGCCCAGGTCGCGAGTTCTTC. This gives the protein CASSLEPSGGPGREFF. The complete variable domain, with remaining parts taken from reference TRBV5-1 and TRBJ2-1, reads KAGVTQTPRYLIKTRGQQVTLSCSPISGHRSVSWYQQTPGQGLQFLFEYFSETQRNKGNFPGRFSGRQFSNSRSEMNVSTLELGDSALYLCASSLEPSGGPGREFFGPGTRLTVL.

In its sample, this clone was seen a few times. The V call is TRBV29-1, the J call TRBJ2-1; no firm D call. The CDR3 length is 12 residues. CDR1 and CDR2 (germline): SQVTM, ANQGSEA. Trimming stripped 2 bases from V and 4 bases from J, with 6 bases between. The CDR3 coding sequence is TGCAGCGTTGAATATAGTTACAATGAGCAGTTCTTC. This translates into CSVEYSYNEQFF.

This chain uses TRBV5-1 with TRBJ2-5; 11 bases are a match to TRBD1. CDR3 length: 17 amino acids. The J segment lost 2 bases and the V segment lost 0 bases, leaving 6 bases of the junction unmatched. The V gene's germline CDR1 is SGHRS and CDR2 YFSETQ. Here the CDR3 reads CASSLVSGTGGQETQYF. DNA of the CDR3: TGCGCCAGCAGCTTGGTGTCCGGGACAGGGGGACAAGAGACCCAGTACTTC.

J is TRBJ2-4 and V is TRBV2, with 7 bases matching TRBD2. Germline V gene lookup returns CDR1 SNHLY and CDR2 FYNNEI. With V trimmed by 5 bases and J by 12 bases, 13 bases remained unmatched. The CDR3 covers 14 residues. CDR3 DNA sequence: TGTGCCAGCAGTCCGACAGTAAGGGAGGGCAGTCAGTACTTC. This sequence encodes CASSPTVREGSQYF. The variable domain in full, completed from reference TRBV2 and TRBJ2-4, reads EPEVTQTPSHQVTQMGQEVILRCVPISNHLYFYWYRQILGQKVEFLVSFYNNEISEKSEIFDDQFSVERPDGSNFTLKIRSTKLEDSAMYFCASSPTVREGSQYFGAGTRLSVL.

The CDR3, as DNA: TGTGCCAGCAGCCAAGACCGGGGGTTCGACGAGCAGTACTTC. This encodes CASSQDRGFDEQYF. V usage is TRBV4-2 and J usage is TRBJ2-7; perhaps TRBD2 as D (6 bases). Germline-derived CDR1 and CDR2 are LGHNA and YNFKEQ. Trimming stripped 0 bases from V and 5 bases from J, with 11 bases between. CDR3 length: 14 residues.

With regard to this clone: This CDR3 fails to terminate in the conserved phenylalanine or tryptophan, so it likely reflects a read error. The DNA is left out, because the CDR3 cannot be placed on it with certainty; the CDR3 is given as TCRdb lists it. The V call is TRBV21-1, the J call TRBJ1-5. TRBV21-1 is flagged as a pseudogene. The CDR3 adds up to 9 amino acids, both ends counted. CDR3 sequence reads: CASPGTFRL.

V usage is TRBV10-2 and J usage is TRBJ2-7, with TRBD2 identical over 10 bases. CDR3 length: 16 amino acids. In germline, CDR1 is WSHSY, CDR2 SAAADI. V was clipped by 0 bases and J by 4 bases; unmatched bases: 6. CDR3 protein: CASSESLPSGGYEQYF. CDR3 in DNA: TGCGCCAGCAGTGAGTCACTCCCTAGCGGGGGTTACGAGCAGTACTTC.

This chain connects TRBV5-5 to TRBJ1-3, with D perhaps TRBD1 (5 bases). The CDR3 sequence is 14 residues long. V was pared by 4 bases and J by 2 bases, with 10 bases between. The germline CDR1 and CDR2 sequences are SGHKS and YYEKEE (reference sequence). In nucleotides, the CDR3 is TGTGCCAGCAGCAGAACAGGACCTGGAAACACCATATATTTT. Amino acids: CASSRTGPGNTIYF.

This clone was seen a handful of times. This chain uses TRBV7-2 with TRBJ2-1, with 8 nucleotides matching TRBD2. CDR3 size: 16 residues. Per germline, CDR1 SGHTA and CDR2 FQGNSA. The V and J ends lost 7 bases and 4 bases, in that order; junction bases with no gene match: 12. CDR3 in DNA: TGTGCCAGCACCCCGGGAGGGGGGGCAGGATACAATGAGCAGTTCTTC. Protein sequence: CASTPGGGAGYNEQFF.

The chain employs TRBV11-2 and TRBJ2-5, with 8 bases that match TRBD2. After removal of 7 bases from V and 2 bases from J, the junction contained 9 bases not matched to a gene. The germline V gene has CDR1 SGHAT and CDR2 FQNNGV. The CDR3 is 15 amino acids. As DNA, the CDR3 is TGTGCCAGCACAGACTTCGCGGGGGGACAAGAGACCCAGTACTTC. Protein: CASTDFAGGQETQYF.

This clone was observed a few times. This CDR3 is CASSQDGLRGYGYTF. In DNA form, the CDR3 reads TGTGCCAGCAGCCAAGACGGGCTCCGGGGCTATGGCTACACCTTC. The chain uses TRBV14 and TRBJ1-2; D uncertain. V shed 0 bases and J shed 4 bases, with 12 bases lying between them. Germline V CDR1 and CDR2: SGHDN, FVKESK. The CDR3 length is 15 residues.